Shown below are 19 T cell receptor beta chains from a single sample sequenced in a study of technical replicates of blood from a handful of donors. Profiled with immunoSEQ multiplex PCR; TCRdb holds only in-frame clones, not every one. This sample has tens of thousands of clones, with about 93% found just once. Sequenced input: T cells isolated from PBMCs. The receptors derive from a human donor in good health.

This sequence joins TRBV4-1 and TRBJ2-7, with 7 bases that match TRBD1. Per germline, CDR1 MGHRA and CDR2 YSYEKL. The length of the CDR3 is 15 residues. Unmatched junction bases numbered 9, after V lost 1 base and J lost 6 bases. The CDR3 bases are TGCGCCAGCAGCCAAGGCTTGAGGGGGCGAGGCGAGCAGTACTTC. Translated: CASSQGLRGRGEQYF.

V is TRBV27 and J is TRBJ2-5, with 10 bases lining up with TRBD2. The CDR3 loop spans 15 amino acids. Looked up from germline, CDR1 is MNHEY and CDR2 is SMNVEV (reference sequence). J lost 5 bases, V lost 5 bases, and 8 bases had no gene match. Here the CDR3 reads CASSIQAGGEETQYF. DNA for the CDR3: TGTGCCAGCAGTATTCAAGCGGGAGGGGAGGAGACCCAGTACTTC.

The chain carries TRBV28 and TRBJ1-2; TRBD1 agrees at 9 bases. V shed 3 bases, J shed 6 bases, and the junction held 8 bases outside the gene matches. The CDR3 is made up of 15 amino acids. In germline, CDR1 is MDHEN, CDR2 SYDVKM. The CDR3 sequence: CASSFVTGGFNGYTF. CDR3 in DNA: TGTGCCAGCAGTTTCGTTACAGGGGGCTTTAATGGCTACACCTTC.

This rearrangement joins TRBV14 to TRBJ2-1; 10 nucleotides match TRBD2. CDR1 is SGHDN and CDR2 is FVKESK in the germline V gene. The J segment lost 3 bases and the V segment lost 1 base, leaving 3 bases of the junction unmatched. The CDR3 consists of 16 residues. The CDR3 region has the DNA TGTGCCAGCAGCCAAGTCCTAGCGGGGGTCTACAATGAGCAGTTCTTC. Its protein is CASSQVLAGVYNEQFF.

The chain employs TRBV5-1 and TRBJ2-3, with 7 bases identical to TRBD2. The CDR3 consists of 18 residues. The V gene's germline CDR1 is SGHRS and CDR2 YFSETQ. The trim removed 0 bases at V and 1 base at J, leaving 11 bases unmatched. DNA for the CDR3: TGCGCCAGCAGCTTGGTGGGCCCGGGGAGCGGGGGCACAGATACGCAGTATTTT. This encodes CASSLVGPGSGGTDTQYF.

CDR3 nucleotides: TGCGCCAGCAGCTTGGAGGGGCAAGACAATGAGCAGTTCTTC. This encodes CASSLEGQDNEQFF. The chain recombines TRBV5-1 with TRBJ2-1; weak D call: TRBD1 (5 bases). The CDR3 spans 14 residues. CDR1 SGHRS and CDR2 YFSETQ come from the germline V gene. V shed 0 bases and J shed 5 bases, with 9 bases lying between them.

V gene TRBV14 combines with J gene TRBJ1-1; D call uncertain. CDR1 SGHDN and CDR2 FVKESK come from the germline V gene. Trimming took off 5 bases at V and 0 bases at J, with 10 bases between the two ends. This CDR3 is 14 amino acids long. The CDR3 loop reads CASSYLGLNTEAFF. In DNA form, the CDR3 reads TGTGCCAGCAGCTACCTAGGCCTGAACACTGAAGCTTTCTTT.

The rearrangement links TRBV11-2 to TRBJ2-7; the match to TRBD2 covers 9 bases. The J segment lost 3 bases and the V segment lost 3 bases, leaving 15 bases of the junction unmatched. Germline V gene sequence: CDR1 SGHAT, CDR2 FQNNGV. This CDR3 contains 18 residues. The CDR3 coding sequence is TGTGCCAGCAGCTTTCAAAGCCCCCTAGGGACTAGCTTCTACGAGCAGTACTTC. This codes for CASSFQSPLGTSFYEQYF.

The V gene is TRBV4-1, the J gene TRBJ1-2; D remains unclear. The CDR3 spans 15 residues. Germline CDR1 MGHRA, CDR2 YSYEKL. V was trimmed by 1 base and J by 2 bases, leaving 11 bases between them. The CDR3 region is CASSQGPGVNYGYTF. The DNA of the CDR3 is TGCGCCAGCAGCCAAGGCCCGGGTGTCAACTATGGCTACACCTTC.

The J gene is TRBJ2-7, the V gene TRBV13, with a weak D call TRBD2 (5 bases). Germline V gene data show CDR1 as PRHDT and CDR2 as FYEKMQ (reference sequence). The V end lost 3 bases, the J end lost 0 bases, and 18 bases lay between the germline ends. The CDR3 is 17 residues long. CDR3 DNA: TGTGCCAGCAGCTTCTTTGGAGCGGCCGTAAGCTCCTACGAGCAGTACTTC. It encodes CASSFFGAAVSSYEQYF.

A single count supports this clone. The chain joins TRBV5-1 to TRBJ1-2; D is perhaps TRBD1 (6 bases). Germline loops: CDR1 SGHRS, CDR2 YFSETQ. The CDR3 has 14 residues. Trimming stripped 0 bases from V and 2 bases from J, with 8 bases between. Written as DNA, the CDR3 is TGCGCCAGCAGCTTGGGACAGGTGAACTATGGCTACACCTTC. Translated: CASSLGQVNYGYTF.

The gene calls are TRBV5-1 and TRBJ2-7, with 7 bases aligning to TRBD1. V was clipped by 1 base and J by 3 bases; unmatched bases: 4. The germline CDR1 and CDR2 sequences are SGHRS and YFSETQ. The CDR3 is made up of 14 amino acids. The CDR3 reads CASSLSRQGYEQYF. Here the CDR3 DNA reads TGCGCCAGCAGCTTGTCGAGACAGGGCTACGAGCAGTACTTC.

J is TRBJ2-7 and V is TRBV11-3; tentatively, D is TRBD2 (5 bases). The CDR3 contains 14 residues. Germline loops: CDR1 SGHNT, CDR2 YENEEA. V was pared by 1 base and J by 7 bases, with 14 bases between. The CDR3 DNA reads TGTGCCAGCAGCTTAGGTGTGGAGGCTAGTGAGCAGTACTTC. This sequence encodes CASSLGVEASEQYF.

The chain joins TRBV5-5 to TRBJ1-1; D is undetermined. Per the germline V gene, CDR1 is SGHKS and CDR2 is YYEKEE (reference sequence). Trimming left V 1 base short and J 0 bases short, with 10 bases between. This CDR3 has 15 amino acids. CDR3 loop: CASSLYAGLNTEAFF. The CDR3 nucleotides are TGTGCCAGCAGCTTGTACGCGGGTTTGAACACTGAAGCTTTCTTT.

The chain employs TRBV7-3 and TRBJ2-3; D is perhaps TRBD2 (5 bases). The CDR3 consists of 16 residues. Between the trimmed V and J ends, which lost 1 base and 2 bases, there was a span of 13 bases. CDR1 and CDR2 from the germline V gene are SGHTA and FQGTGA. CDR3 amino acids: CASSLIAVEDTDTQYF. The CDR3 DNA reads TGTGCCAGCAGCTTAATTGCTGTGGAGGACACAGATACGCAGTATTTT.

J is TRBJ1-2 and V is TRBV7-8, with 7 bases that match TRBD1. The V gene end was trimmed by 5 bases and the J gene end by 4 bases; junction bases not matched to a gene: 7. CDR1 and CDR2 from the germline V gene are SGHVS and FQNEAQ. CDR3 length: 14 residues. This CDR3 reads CASSATGARYGYTF. The DNA for the CDR3 is TGTGCCAGCAGCGCAACAGGGGCCCGCTATGGCTACACCTTC.

This chain connects TRBV19 to TRBJ2-7; D unclear. V lost 3 bases, J lost 1 base, and 10 bases lay in between. Germline V gene sequence: CDR1 LNHDA, CDR2 SQIVND (reference sequence). The CDR3 consists of 14 residues. The CDR3 here is CASSINSMSYEQYF. CDR3 coding DNA: TGTGCCAGTAGTATTAACAGTATGTCCTACGAGCAGTACTTC.

The rearrangement uses TRBV30 and TRBJ1-1; no definite D call. V gave up 3 bases and J gave up 1 base, with 9 bases separating them. Germline V gene sequence: CDR1 GTSNPN, CDR2 SVGIG (reference sequence). The CDR3 spans 13 residues. CDR3 in amino acids: CAWRSFGNTEAFF. As DNA, the CDR3 is TGTGCCTGGAGGAGCTTCGGGAACACTGAAGCTTTCTTT.

V and J are TRBV5-1 and TRBJ2-5; the match to TRBD2 covers 7 bases. CDR3 length equals 16 residues. The V segment lost 1 base and the J segment 0 bases; nucleotides outside the gene matches: 6. Germline lookup yields CDR1 SGHRS and CDR2 YFSETQ. The CDR3 is CASSLMGGYDQETQYF. CDR3 sequence (DNA): TGCGCCAGCAGCTTGATGGGGGGGTACGACCAAGAGACCCAGTACTTC. Complete variable domain (other parts from reference TRBV5-1 and TRBJ2-5): KAGVTQTPRYLIKTRGQQVTLSCSPISGHRSVSWYQQTPGQGLQFLFEYFSETQRNKGNFPGRFSGRQFSNSRSEMNVSTLELGDSALYLCASSLMGGYDQETQYFGPGTRLLVL.